This TCR beta chain originates from a study of blood T cells in healthy people across ages. The second PCR ran about 6 to 12 cycles with a sample-barcoded 5' primer and J-beta primers. From the 5' RACE reads, TCRdb called clonotypes with MiXCR, one entry per CDR3 protein. The sample holds roughly 790,000 distinct CDR3 sequences, roughly 45% seen once. This clonotype has only a few counts. Its target is unknown. Overall study results and limits: A roughly linear age-dependent decrease characterized TCR beta diversity per million T cells. Because donor CMV status was unknown, expanded clonotype changes were possibly confounded.

The TCR sequence derives from a woman aged 55-70 years in good health. Sample: blood.

CDR3 bases: TGTGCCAGCAGCCAAGGCCGGACAGGGGGAGGCTACACCTTC. Translation: CASSQGRTGGGYTF. The gene calls are TRBV4-2 and TRBJ1-2, with 10 bases fitting TRBD1. The CDR3 runs 14 residues. The V segment lost 1 base and the J segment 8 bases; nucleotides outside the gene matches: 4. Germline lookup yields CDR1 LGHNA and CDR2 YNFKEQ.